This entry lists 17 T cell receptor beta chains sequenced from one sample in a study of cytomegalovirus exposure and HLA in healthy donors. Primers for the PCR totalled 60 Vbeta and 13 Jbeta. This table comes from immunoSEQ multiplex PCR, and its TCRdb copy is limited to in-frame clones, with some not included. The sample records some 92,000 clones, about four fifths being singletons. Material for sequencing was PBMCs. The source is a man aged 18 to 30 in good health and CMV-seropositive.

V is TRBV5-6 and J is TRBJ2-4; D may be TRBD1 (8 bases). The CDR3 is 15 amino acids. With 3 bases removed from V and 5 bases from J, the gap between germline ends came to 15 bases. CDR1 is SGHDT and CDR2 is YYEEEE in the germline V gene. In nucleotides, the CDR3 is TGTGCCAGCAGCTCGGGGGGACAGGTGGAAAACATTCAGTACTTC. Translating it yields CASSSGGQVENIQYF. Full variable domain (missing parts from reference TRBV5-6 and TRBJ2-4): DAGVTQSPTHLIKTRGQQVTLRCSPKSGHDTVSWYQQALGQGPQFIFQYYEEEERQRGNFPDRFSGHQFPNYSSELNVNALLLGDSALYLCASSSGGQVENIQYFGAGTRLSVL.

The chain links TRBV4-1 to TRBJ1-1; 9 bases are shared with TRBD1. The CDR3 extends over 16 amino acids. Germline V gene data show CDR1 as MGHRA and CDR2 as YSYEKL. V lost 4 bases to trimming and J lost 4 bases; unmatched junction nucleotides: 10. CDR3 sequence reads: CASSPSGTGLSTEAFF. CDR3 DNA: TGCGCCAGCAGCCCTTCCGGGACAGGGTTGAGCACTGAAGCTTTCTTT.

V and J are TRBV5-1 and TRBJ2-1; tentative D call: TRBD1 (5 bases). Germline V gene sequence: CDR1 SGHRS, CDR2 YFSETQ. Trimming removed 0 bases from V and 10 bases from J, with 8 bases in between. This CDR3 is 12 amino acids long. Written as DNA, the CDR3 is TGCGCCAGCAGCTTGGCAGGGTTGGAGCAGTTCTTC. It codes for CASSLAGLEQFF. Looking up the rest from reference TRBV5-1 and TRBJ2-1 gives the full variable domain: KAGVTQTPRYLIKTRGQQVTLSCSPISGHRSVSWYQQTPGQGLQFLFEYFSETQRNKGNFPGRFSGRQFSNSRSEMNVSTLELGDSALYLCASSLAGLEQFFGPGTRLTVL.

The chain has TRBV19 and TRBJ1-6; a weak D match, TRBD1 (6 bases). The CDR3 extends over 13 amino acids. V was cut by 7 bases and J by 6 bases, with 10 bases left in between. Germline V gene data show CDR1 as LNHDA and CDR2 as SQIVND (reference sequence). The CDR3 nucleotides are TGTGCCAGTAAGGACAGAATTAATTCACCCCTCCACTTT. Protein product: CASKDRINSPLHF.

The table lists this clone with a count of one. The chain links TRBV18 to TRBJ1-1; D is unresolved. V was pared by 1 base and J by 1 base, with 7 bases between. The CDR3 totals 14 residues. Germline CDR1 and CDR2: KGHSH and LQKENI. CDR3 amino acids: CASSPRSENTEAFF. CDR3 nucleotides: TGTGCCAGCTCACCACGCAGCGAGAACACTGAAGCTTTCTTT.

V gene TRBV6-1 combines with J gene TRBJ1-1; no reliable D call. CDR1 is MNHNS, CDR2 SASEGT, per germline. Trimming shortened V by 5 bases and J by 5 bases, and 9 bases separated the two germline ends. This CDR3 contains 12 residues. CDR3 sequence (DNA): TGTGCCAGCAGTTCCCTATTGACTGAAGCTTTCTTT. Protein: CASSSLLTEAFF.

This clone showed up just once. The CDR3 is CASRRTGTRYEQFF. The CDR3 region has the DNA TGTGCCAGCAGGAGGACAGGGACGAGGTATGAGCAGTTCTTC. The chain combines TRBV2 with TRBJ2-1; 8 nucleotides align to TRBD1. CDR1 is SNHLY, CDR2 FYNNEI, per germline. The trim removed 6 bases at V and 8 bases at J, leaving 9 bases unmatched. This CDR3 is built from 14 residues.

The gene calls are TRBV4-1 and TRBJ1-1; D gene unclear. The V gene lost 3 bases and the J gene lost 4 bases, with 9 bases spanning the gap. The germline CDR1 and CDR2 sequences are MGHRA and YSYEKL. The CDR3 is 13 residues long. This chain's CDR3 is CASSHAQFTEAFF. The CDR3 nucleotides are TGCGCCAGCAGCCACGCCCAGTTCACTGAAGCTTTCTTT.

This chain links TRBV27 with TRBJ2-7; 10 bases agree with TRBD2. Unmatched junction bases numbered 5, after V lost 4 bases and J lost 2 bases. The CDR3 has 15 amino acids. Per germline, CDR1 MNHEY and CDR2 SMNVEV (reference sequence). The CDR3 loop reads CASSSRTSGTYEQYF. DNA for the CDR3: TGTGCCAGCAGTTCCCGGACTAGCGGAACCTACGAGCAGTACTTC.

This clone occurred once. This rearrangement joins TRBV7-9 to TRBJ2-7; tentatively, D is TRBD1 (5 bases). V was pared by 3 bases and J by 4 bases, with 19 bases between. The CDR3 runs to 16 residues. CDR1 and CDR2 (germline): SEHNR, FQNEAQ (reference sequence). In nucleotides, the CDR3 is TGTGCCAGCAGCTTGAACAGCCAGGGAAGAACGTACGAGCAGTACGTC. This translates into CASSLNSQGRTYEQYV.

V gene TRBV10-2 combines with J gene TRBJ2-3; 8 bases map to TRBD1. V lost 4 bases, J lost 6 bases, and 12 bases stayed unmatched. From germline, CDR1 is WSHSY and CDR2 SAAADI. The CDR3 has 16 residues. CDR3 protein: CASSGSDRESTDTQYF. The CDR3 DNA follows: TGCGCCAGCAGTGGGTCGGACAGGGAGTCGACTGATACGCAGTATTTT.

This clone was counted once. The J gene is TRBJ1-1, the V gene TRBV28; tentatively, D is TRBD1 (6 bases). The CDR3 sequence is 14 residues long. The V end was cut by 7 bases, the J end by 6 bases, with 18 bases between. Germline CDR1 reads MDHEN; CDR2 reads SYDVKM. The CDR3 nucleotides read TGTGCCAGCACCCGGACAGAACTAACTTCTGAAGCTTTCTTT. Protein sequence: CASTRTELTSEAFF.

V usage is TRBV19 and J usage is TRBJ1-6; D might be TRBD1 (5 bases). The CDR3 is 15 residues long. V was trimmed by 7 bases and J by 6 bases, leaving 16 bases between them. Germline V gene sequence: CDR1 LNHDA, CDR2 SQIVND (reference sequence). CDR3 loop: CASNSQTAPNSPLHF. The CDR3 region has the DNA TGTGCCAGTAACTCCCAGACAGCCCCTAATTCACCCCTCCACTTT.

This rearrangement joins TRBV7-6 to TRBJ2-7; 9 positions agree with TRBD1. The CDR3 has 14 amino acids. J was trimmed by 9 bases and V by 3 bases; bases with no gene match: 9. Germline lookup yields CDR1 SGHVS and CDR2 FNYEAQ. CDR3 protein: CASSLRDREATQYF. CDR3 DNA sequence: TGTGCCAGCAGCTTGAGGGACAGGGAGGCCACGCAGTACTTC.

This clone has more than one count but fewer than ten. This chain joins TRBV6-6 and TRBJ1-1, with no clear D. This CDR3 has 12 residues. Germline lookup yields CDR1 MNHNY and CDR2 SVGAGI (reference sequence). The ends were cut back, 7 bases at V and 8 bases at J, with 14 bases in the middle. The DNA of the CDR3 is TGTGCCAGCACCAAAGGTCCAGGAGAAGCTTTCTTT. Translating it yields CASTKGPGEAFF.

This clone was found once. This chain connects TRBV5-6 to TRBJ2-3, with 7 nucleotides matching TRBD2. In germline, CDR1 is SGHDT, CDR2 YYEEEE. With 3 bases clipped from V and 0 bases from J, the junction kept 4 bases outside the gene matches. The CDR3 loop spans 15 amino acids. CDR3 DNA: TGTGCCAGCAGCTGGGGGGGATCTAGCACAGATACGCAGTATTTT. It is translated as CASSWGGSSTDTQYF.

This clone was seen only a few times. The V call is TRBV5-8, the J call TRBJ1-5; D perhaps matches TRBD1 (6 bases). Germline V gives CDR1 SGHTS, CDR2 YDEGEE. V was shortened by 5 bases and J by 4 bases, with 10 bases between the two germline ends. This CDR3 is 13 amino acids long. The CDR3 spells CASRHTGNQPQHF. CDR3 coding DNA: TGTGCCAGCAGACACACAGGGAATCAGCCCCAGCATTTT.